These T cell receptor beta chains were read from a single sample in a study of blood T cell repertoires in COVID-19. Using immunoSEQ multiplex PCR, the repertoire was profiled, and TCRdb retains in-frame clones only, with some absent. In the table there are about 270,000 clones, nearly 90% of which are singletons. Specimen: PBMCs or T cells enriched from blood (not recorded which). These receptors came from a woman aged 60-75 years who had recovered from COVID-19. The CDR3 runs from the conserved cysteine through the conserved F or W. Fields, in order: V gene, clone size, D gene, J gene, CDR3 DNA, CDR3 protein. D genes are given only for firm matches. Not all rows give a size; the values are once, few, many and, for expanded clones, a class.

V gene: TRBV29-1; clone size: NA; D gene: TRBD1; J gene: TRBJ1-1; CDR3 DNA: TGCAGCGGGACAGGGTGGAACACTGAAGCTTTCTTT; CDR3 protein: CSGTGWNTEAFF
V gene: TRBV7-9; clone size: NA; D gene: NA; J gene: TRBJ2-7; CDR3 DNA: TGTGCCAGCAGCTTAAACGAGGCCTACGAGCAGTACTTC; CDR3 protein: CASSLNEAYEQYF
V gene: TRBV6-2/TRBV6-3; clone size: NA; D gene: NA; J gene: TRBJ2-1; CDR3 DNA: TGTGCCAGCAGCAAGCACCGGGGGGCTGGGGAGCAGTTCTTC; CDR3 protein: CASSKHRGAGEQFF
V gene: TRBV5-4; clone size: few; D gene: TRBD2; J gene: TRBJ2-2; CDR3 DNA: TGTGCCAGCACCCCGGGACTAGCGGCCACCGGGGAGCTGTTTTTT; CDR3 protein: CASTPGLAATGELFF
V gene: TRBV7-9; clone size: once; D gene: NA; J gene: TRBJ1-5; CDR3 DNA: TGTGCCAGCAGCTCAGGGGAGATCCAGCCCCAGCATTTT; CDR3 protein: CASSSGEIQPQHF
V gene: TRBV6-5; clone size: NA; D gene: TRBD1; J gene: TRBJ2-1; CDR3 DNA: TGTGCCAGCCAACCCCGGGACAGGGCCTACAATGAGCAGTTCTTC; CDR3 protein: CASQPRDRAYNEQFF
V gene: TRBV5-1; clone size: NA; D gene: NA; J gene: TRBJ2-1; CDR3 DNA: TGCGCCAGCAGCTTGGCAGACTTACTATACAATGAGCAGTTCTTC; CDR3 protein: CASSLADLLYNEQFF
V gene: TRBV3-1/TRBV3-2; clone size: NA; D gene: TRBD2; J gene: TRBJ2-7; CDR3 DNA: TGTGCCAGCAGCCAAGATGAAGGAGCGGGAGGGCCCTACGAGCAGTACTTC; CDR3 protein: CASSQDEGAGGPYEQYF
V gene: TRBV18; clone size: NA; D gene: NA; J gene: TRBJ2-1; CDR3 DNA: TGTGCCAGCTCACCAAGCGGCGGGATAGGTAGTGAGCAGTTCTTC; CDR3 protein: CASSPSGGIGSEQFF
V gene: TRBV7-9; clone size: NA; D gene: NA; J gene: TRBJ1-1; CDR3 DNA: TGTGCCAGCAGCTTATACCAGGGTCAAATTAACACTGAAGCTTTCTTT; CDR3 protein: CASSLYQGQINTEAFF
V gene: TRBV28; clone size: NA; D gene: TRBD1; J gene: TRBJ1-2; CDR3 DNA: TGTGCCAGCAGTTTACAGGGACAGGGTCGAGCCTACACCTTC; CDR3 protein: CASSLQGQGRAYTF
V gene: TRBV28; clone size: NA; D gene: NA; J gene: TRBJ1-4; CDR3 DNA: TGTGCCAGCAGGGAGGGTGGAGAAAAACTGTTTTTT; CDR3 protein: CASREGGEKLFF
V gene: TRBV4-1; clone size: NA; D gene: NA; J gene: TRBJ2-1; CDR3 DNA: TGCGCCAGCAGCCAAGATCACAGGGGGGGTGAGCAGTTCTTC; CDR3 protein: CASSQDHRGGEQFF
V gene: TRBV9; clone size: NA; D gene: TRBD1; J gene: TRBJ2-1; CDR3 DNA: TGTGCCAGCAGCGAGCGACAGGGGGCTTACAATGAGCAGTTCTTC; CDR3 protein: CASSERQGAYNEQFF
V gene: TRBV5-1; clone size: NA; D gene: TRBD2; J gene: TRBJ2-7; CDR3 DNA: TGCGCCAGCAGCTTATTGGCTAGCGGGTCCTCCTACGAGCAGTACTTC; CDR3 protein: CASSLLASGSSYEQYF
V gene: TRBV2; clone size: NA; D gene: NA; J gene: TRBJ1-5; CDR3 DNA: TGTGCCAGCGGTGGGGGGGGGTATCAGCCCCAGCATTTT; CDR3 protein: CASGGGGYQPQHF
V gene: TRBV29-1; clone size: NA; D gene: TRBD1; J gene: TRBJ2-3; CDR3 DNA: TGCAGCGTTAGGGACAGGGGCAAGGGCACAGATACGCAGTATTTT; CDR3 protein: CSVRDRGKGTDTQYF
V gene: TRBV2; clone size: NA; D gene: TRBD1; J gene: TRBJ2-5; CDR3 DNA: TGTGCCACGGGACAGACCAAAGAGACCCAGTACTTC; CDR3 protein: CATGQTKETQYF
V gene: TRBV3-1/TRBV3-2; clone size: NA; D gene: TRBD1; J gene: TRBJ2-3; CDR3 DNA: TGTGCCAGTCGGGACAGCAGCACAGATACGCAGTATTTT; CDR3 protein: CASRDSSTDTQYF
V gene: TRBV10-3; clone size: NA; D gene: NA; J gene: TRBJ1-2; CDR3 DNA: TGTGCCATCAGTGAACGGGGGGCCTCTAGGTATGGCTACACCTTC; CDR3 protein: CAISERGASRYGYTF
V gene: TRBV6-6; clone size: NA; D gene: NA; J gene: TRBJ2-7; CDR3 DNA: TGTGCCAGCAGTCCTCGGGACCCGGGGGTATCCGAGCAGTACTTC; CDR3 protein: CASSPRDPGVSEQYF
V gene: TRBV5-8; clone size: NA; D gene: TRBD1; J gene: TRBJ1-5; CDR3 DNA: TGTGCCAGCAGCTTGGTTGGAGGGGGCAGCAATCAGCCCCAGCATTTT; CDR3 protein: CASSLVGGGSNQPQHF
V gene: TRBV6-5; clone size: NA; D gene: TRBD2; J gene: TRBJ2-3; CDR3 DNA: TGTGCCACCCGGGGGGACACAGATACGCAGTATTTT; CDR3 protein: CATRGDTDTQYF
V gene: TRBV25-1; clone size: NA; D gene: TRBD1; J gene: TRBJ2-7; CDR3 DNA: TGTGCCAGCAGTGACGACAGGGGGACCTATCGGCAGTACTTC; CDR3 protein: CASSDDRGTYRQYF
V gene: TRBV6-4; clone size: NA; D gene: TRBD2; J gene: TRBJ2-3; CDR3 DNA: TGTGCCAGCAGTCTAGCGGGGGGAGGTACAGATACGCAGTATTTT; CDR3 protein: CASSLAGGGTDTQYF
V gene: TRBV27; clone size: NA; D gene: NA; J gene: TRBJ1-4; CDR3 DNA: TGTGCCAGCAGTGTCAAGTCGGTTGAAAAACTGTTTTTT; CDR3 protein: CASSVKSVEKLFF
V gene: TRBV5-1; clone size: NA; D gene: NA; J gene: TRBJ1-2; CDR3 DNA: TGCGCCAGCAGCTTGGGAGATAGTATGAACTATGGCTACACCTTC; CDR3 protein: CASSLGDSMNYGYTF
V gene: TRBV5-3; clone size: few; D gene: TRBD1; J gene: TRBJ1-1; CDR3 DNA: TGTGCCAGAAGACCCCACCGAGGGGGCGGGTCAGCTTTCTTT; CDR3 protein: CARRPHRGGGSAFF
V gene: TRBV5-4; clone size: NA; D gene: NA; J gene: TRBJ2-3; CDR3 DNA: TGTGCCAGCAGCCAAGGGACATCTCCAGATACGCAGTATTTT; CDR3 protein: CASSQGTSPDTQYF
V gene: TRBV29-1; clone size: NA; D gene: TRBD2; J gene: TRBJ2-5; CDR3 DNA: TGCAGCGCCGCGGGGCTAGCGGGAAACCAAGAGACCCAGTACTTC; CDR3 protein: CSAAGLAGNQETQYF
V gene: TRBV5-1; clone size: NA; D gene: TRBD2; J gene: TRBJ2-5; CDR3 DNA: TGCGCCAGCAGCGTGGGACTAGATGCGACCCAGTACTTC; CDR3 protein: CASSVGLDATQYF
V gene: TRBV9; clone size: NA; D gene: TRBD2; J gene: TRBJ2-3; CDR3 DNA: TGTGCCAGCAGCGTAACCCTGGAGACTAGCGGCAGCACAGATACGCAGTATTTT; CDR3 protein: CASSVTLETSGSTDTQYF
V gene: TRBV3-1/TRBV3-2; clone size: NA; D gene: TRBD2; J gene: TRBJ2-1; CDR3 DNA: TGTGCCAGCAGCCAAGCCCTAGCGGGTTACTACAATGAGCAGTTCTTC; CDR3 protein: CASSQALAGYYNEQFF
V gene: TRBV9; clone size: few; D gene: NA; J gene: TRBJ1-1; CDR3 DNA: TGTGCCAGCAGCCCGCGGGTGGCTAACACTGAAGCTTTCTTT; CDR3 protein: CASSPRVANTEAFF
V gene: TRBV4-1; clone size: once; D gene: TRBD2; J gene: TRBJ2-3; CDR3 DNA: TGCGCCAGCAGCCAAGAGGGCGGGGGAGCAGATACGCAGTATTTT; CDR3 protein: CASSQEGGGADTQYF
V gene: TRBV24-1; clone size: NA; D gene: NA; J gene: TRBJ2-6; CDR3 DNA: TGTGCCACCAGTGACCGGGACACCTCTGGGGCCAACGTCCTGACTTTC; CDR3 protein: CATSDRDTSGANVLTF
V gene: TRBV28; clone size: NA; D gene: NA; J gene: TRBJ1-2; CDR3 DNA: TGTGCCAGCAGTTTACAACAGTTCTATGGCTACACCTTC; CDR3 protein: CASSLQQFYGYTF
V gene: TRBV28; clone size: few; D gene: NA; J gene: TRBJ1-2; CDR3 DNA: TGTGCCAGCTCAACTGGCGGAACCTATGGCTACACCTTC; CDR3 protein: CASSTGGTYGYTF
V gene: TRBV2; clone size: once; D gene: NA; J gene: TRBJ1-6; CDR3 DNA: TGTGCCAGCAGTGAAATGGCAGGGAATAATTCACCCCTCCACTTT; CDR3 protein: CASSEMAGNNSPLHF
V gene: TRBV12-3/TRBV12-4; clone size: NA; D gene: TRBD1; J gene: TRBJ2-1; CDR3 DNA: TGTGCCAGCAGTTCGGGACAGTACAATGAGCAGTTCTTC; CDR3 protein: CASSSGQYNEQFF
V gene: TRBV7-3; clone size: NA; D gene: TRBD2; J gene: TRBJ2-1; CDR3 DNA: TGTGCCAGCAGCTTGGCGGGAGAGCGAAATGAGCAGTTCTTC; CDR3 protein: CASSLAGERNEQFF
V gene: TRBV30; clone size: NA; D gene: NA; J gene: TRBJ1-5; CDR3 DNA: TGTGCCTGGAGTACTACCCCGGGTTATAGCAATCAGCCCCAGCATTTT; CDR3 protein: CAWSTTPGYSNQPQHF
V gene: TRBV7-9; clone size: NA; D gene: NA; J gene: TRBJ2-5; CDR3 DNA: TGTGCCAGCAGCTTAGGGGTAGCCCAAGAGACCCAGTACTTC; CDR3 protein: CASSLGVAQETQYF
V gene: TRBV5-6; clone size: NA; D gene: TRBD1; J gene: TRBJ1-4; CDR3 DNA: TGTGCCAGCAGCCAGGGGGCAAGAGTTGAAAAACTGTTTTTT; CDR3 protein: CASSQGARVEKLFF
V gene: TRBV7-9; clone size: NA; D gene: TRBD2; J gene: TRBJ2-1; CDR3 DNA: TGTGCCAGCAGCTTAGAAGCGGGAGCAGGCAATGAGCAGTTCTTC; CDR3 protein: CASSLEAGAGNEQFF
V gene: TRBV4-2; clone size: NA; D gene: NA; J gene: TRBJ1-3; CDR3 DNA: TGTGCCAGCAGCCAAGACCAGGGGAGCTCTGGAAACACCATATATTTT; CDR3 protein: CASSQDQGSSGNTIYF
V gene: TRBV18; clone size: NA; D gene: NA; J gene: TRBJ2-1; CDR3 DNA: TGTGCCAGCTCACGTAGCGCATCTTACAATGAGCAGTTCTTC; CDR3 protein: CASSRSASYNEQFF
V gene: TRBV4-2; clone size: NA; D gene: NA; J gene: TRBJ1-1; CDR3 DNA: TGTGCCAGCATCCTTGGCCTGGGAGGGAACACTGAAGCTTTCTTT; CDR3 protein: CASILGLGGNTEAFF
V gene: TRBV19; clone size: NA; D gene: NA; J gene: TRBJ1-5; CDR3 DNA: TGTGCCAGTAGTACCCGACAATACAATCAGCCCCAGCATTTT; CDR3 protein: CASSTRQYNQPQHF
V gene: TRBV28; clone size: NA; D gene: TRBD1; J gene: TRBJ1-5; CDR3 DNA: TGTGCCAGCAGCCGAATGACAGGGAGTCGGGTGGAGCCCCAGCATTTT; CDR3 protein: CASSRMTGSRVEPQHF
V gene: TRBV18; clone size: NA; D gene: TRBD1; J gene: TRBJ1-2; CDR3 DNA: TGTGCCAGCTCACCAACGTCAGCGACAGGGAAGGGCTACACCTTC; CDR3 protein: CASSPTSATGKGYTF
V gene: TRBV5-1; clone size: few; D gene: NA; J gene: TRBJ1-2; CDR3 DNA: TGCGCCAGCAGCTTGGGGGGCCACATGGATGGCTACACCTTC; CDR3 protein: CASSLGGHMDGYTF
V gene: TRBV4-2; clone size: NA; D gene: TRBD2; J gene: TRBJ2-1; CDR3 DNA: TGTGCCAGCAGCCAATCTAGCGGACACAATGAGCAGTTCTTC; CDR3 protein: CASSQSSGHNEQFF
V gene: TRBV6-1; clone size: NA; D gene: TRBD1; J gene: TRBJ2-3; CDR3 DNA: TGTGCCAGCAGTGAAGGGTGGACAGGGCGTCCTGATACGCAGTATTTT; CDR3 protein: CASSEGWTGRPDTQYF